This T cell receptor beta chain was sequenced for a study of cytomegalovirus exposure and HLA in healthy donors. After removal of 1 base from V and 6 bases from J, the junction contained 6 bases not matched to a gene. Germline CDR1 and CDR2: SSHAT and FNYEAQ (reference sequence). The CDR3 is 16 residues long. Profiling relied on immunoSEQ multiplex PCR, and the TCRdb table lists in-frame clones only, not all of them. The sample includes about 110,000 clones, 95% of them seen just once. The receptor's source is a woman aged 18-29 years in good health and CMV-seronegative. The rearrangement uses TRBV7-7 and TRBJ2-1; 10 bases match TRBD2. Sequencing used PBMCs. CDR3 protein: CASSLDYSGGINEQFF. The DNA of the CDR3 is TGTGCCAGCAGCTTAGATTATAGCGGGGGGATCAATGAGCAGTTCTTC. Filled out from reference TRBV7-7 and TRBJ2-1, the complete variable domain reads GAGVSQSPRYKVTKRGQDVTLRCDPISSHATLYWYQQALGQGPEFLTYFNYEAQPDKSGLPSDRFSAERPEGSISTLTIQRTEQRDSAMYRCASSLDYSGGINEQFFGPGTRLTVL.